Presented here are 23 T cell receptor beta chains from one specimen sequenced in a study of T cell changes during pregnancy in multiple sclerosis. The assay was immunoSEQ multiplex PCR, and TCRdb's table has in-frame clones only and misses some. The sample shows 90,000 to 100,000 clones, about 94% of them seen only once. Sample: peripheral blood, taken in the third trimester of pregnancy. The receptors were gathered from a female donor with multiple sclerosis, enrolled in a pregnancy study.

The chain employs TRBV29-1 and TRBJ2-3; a weak D match, TRBD2 (6 bases). Germline lookup yields CDR1 SQVTM and CDR2 ANQGSEA. Trimming took 7 bases from V and 2 from J, leaving 13 bases between them. This CDR3 is built from 13 residues. CDR3 residues: CSATEGNTDTQYF. The CDR3 DNA follows: TGCAGCGCAACGGAGGGTAACACAGATACGCAGTATTTT.

This clone was seen once. V and J are TRBV7-6 and TRBJ2-1; 13 nucleotides align to TRBD2. V gave up 5 bases and J gave up 6 bases; unmatched junction bases: 7. Germline-derived CDR1 and CDR2 are SGHVS and FNYEAQ. This CDR3 comprises 16 residues. The CDR3 region is CASSPGLAGVGNEQFF. DNA for the CDR3: TGTGCCAGCAGCCCAGGACTAGCGGGAGTCGGCAATGAGCAGTTCTTC.

The count of this clone is one. V gene TRBV28 combines with J gene TRBJ2-7; 7 nucleotides align to TRBD2. Germline assignment: CDR1 MDHEN and CDR2 SYDVKM. V shed 3 bases, J shed 2 bases, and the junction held 4 bases outside the gene matches. The CDR3 is 14 residues long. The CDR3 sequence is CASSFAGVPYEQYF. For the CDR3, the DNA is TGTGCCAGCAGTTTCGCGGGAGTCCCCTACGAGCAGTACTTC.

This clone was counted a single time. The CDR3 region is CASRDTGGGYGYTF. The CDR3 DNA is TGTGCCAGCAGAGACACAGGGGGGGGCTATGGCTACACCTTC. The chain has TRBV11-2 and TRBJ1-2; 8 bases line up with TRBD1. The CDR3 sequence is 14 residues long. The ends lost 6 bases at V and 4 bases at J; junction bases unmatched: 7. CDR1 SGHAT and CDR2 FQNNGV come from the germline V gene.

This clone was seen a single time. This chain joins TRBV6-5 and TRBJ2-7; tentatively, D is TRBD1 (6 bases). The V end was cut by 5 bases, the J end by 3 bases, with 8 bases between. The CDR3 extends over 12 amino acids. Germline CDR1 MNHEY, CDR2 SVGAGI. In DNA form, the CDR3 reads TGTGCCAGCAGTCAGGACAGCTACGAGCAGTACTTC. This codes for CASSQDSYEQYF.

This clone was counted once. The chain combines TRBV27 with TRBJ2-3; 7 positions agree with TRBD2. Germline V gene sequence: CDR1 MNHEY, CDR2 SMNVEV (reference sequence). The CDR3 extends over 15 amino acids. Losses at the gene ends were 3 bases for V and 3 bases for J; bases not matched to a gene: 6. Here the CDR3 reads CASSFISGFTDTQYF. The CDR3 bases are TGTGCCAGCAGTTTTATTAGCGGGTTTACAGATACGCAGTATTTT.

This chain uses TRBV9 with TRBJ1-1; D possibly corresponds to TRBD1 (6 bases). This CDR3 region has 13 residues. Trimming removed 4 bases from V and 6 bases from J, with 13 bases in between. From germline, CDR1 is SGDLS and CDR2 YYNGEE. The CDR3 reads CASSPRGRAEAFF. CDR3 nucleotide sequence: TGTGCCAGCAGCCCCAGGGGAAGGGCTGAAGCTTTCTTT.

The V gene is TRBV27, the J gene TRBJ2-1, with D unresolved. The ends were cut back, 4 bases at V and 3 bases at J, with 7 bases in the middle. CDR1 is MNHEY, CDR2 SMNVEV, per germline (reference sequence). This CDR3 is built from 13 residues. CDR3 nucleotide sequence: TGTGCCAGCAGTTATGGCCTCTACAATGAGCAGTTCTTC. It yields the protein CASSYGLYNEQFF.

The sample holds one count of this clone. V gene TRBV7-8 combines with J gene TRBJ2-1, with TRBD2 identical over 10 bases. The CDR3 is 16 residues long. Germline-derived CDR1 and CDR2 are SGHVS and FQNEAQ. V gave up 0 bases and J gave up 4 bases; unmatched junction bases: 3. Here the CDR3 reads CASSLADSGRYNEQFF. Written as DNA, the CDR3 is TGTGCCAGCAGCTTAGCCGATAGCGGGAGGTACAATGAGCAGTTCTTC. Combining the CDR3 with reference TRBV7-8 and TRBJ2-1 gives the whole variable domain GAGVSQSPRYKVAKRGQDVALRCDPISGHVSLFWYQQALGQGPEFLTYFQNEAQLDKSGLPSDRFFAERPEGSVSTLKIQRTQQEDSAVYLCASSLADSGRYNEQFFGPGTRLTVL.

The CDR3 loop reads CASSFSGLSYGYTF. The CDR3 bases are TGTGCCAGCAGCTTTTCAGGACTGAGTTATGGCTACACCTTC. This chain links TRBV5-4 with TRBJ1-2; no reliable D call. Germline CDR1 SGHNT, CDR2 YYREEE (reference sequence). V gave up 2 bases and J gave up 5 bases, with 13 bases separating them. The CDR3 is made up of 14 amino acids.

V usage is TRBV11-2 and J usage is TRBJ1-4; D is perhaps TRBD1 (6 bases). The CDR3 sequence is 13 residues long. CDR1 is SGHAT, CDR2 FQNNGV, per germline. The V gene lost 6 bases and the J gene lost 6 bases, with 11 bases spanning the gap. This CDR3 is CASRTGADEKLFF. The DNA of the CDR3 is TGTGCCAGCAGGACAGGTGCGGATGAAAAACTGTTTTTT.

The gene calls are TRBV11-2 and TRBJ2-5, with 11 bases aligning to TRBD1. Germline trimming cut 7 bases from V and 3 bases from J; bases unmatched to any gene: 7. CDR3 length: 15 amino acids. The germline V gene has CDR1 SGHAT and CDR2 FQNNGV. For the CDR3, the DNA is TGTGCCAGCAACGACCGGGACAGGGGGGAAGAGACCCAGTACTTC. Protein product: CASNDRDRGEETQYF.

The chain recombines TRBV27 with TRBJ1-4; no clear D gene. The CDR3 is 17 residues long. Germline CDR1 MNHEY, CDR2 SMNVEV (reference sequence). Deletions cut 0 bases from V and 0 bases from J, with 11 bases between. CDR3 nucleotides: TGTGCCAGCAGTTTATCGATCCCCGGGGCAACTAATGAAAAACTGTTTTTT. It codes for CASSLSIPGATNEKLFF.

J is TRBJ2-5 and V is TRBV2, with TRBD2 matching 8 bases. The CDR3 consists of 16 residues. The germline V gene encodes CDR1 SNHLY and CDR2 FYNNEI. The ends lost 4 bases at V and 0 bases at J; junction bases unmatched: 7. CDR3 coding DNA: TGTGCCAGCAGTGGTTTTAGCGGGGTGAACCAAGAGACCCAGTACTTC. Translating it yields CASSGFSGVNQETQYF.

This clone is a singleton in its sample. The chain couples TRBV29-1 to TRBJ2-1; D may be TRBD1 (5 bases). This CDR3 is built from 12 residues. CDR1 and CDR2 from the germline V gene are SQVTM and ANQGSEA. V lost 3 bases and J lost 9, with 12 bases in between. The CDR3 sequence is CSVDGAFGEQFF. CDR3 coding DNA: TGCAGCGTTGATGGGGCGTTTGGTGAGCAGTTCTTC.

This clone was detected only once. CDR3 protein: CASSGGGPRYEQYF. CDR3 DNA: TGTGCCAGCAGTGGCGGCGGGCCGAGGTACGAGCAGTACTTC. The V call is TRBV6-1, the J call TRBJ2-7; D is possibly TRBD2 (5 bases). V was trimmed by 4 bases and J by 4 bases, leaving 14 bases between them. This CDR3 contains 14 residues. Germline CDR1 reads MNHNS; CDR2 reads SASEGT.

The chain couples TRBV5-1 to TRBJ2-3; a weak D match, TRBD2 (6 bases). Germline CDR1 is SGHRS and CDR2 is YFSETQ. This CDR3 spans 15 amino acids. Trimming pared 0 bases from V and 0 bases from J, leaving 8 bases between. The chain's CDR3 is CASSLASASTDTQYF. DNA of the CDR3: TGCGCCAGCAGCTTGGCTAGCGCTAGCACAGATACGCAGTATTTT.

This rearrangement joins TRBV10-3 to TRBJ2-7, with TRBD1 matching 8 bases. This CDR3 has 15 amino acids. Germline assignment: CDR1 ENHRY and CDR2 SYGVKD. With 3 bases clipped from V and 3 bases from J, the junction kept 7 bases outside the gene matches. Here the CDR3 reads CAISESGTGYYEQYF. Here the CDR3 DNA reads TGTGCCATCAGTGAATCCGGGACAGGCTACTACGAGCAGTACTTC.

This sequence joins TRBV7-6 and TRBJ2-7; TRBD2 matches 7 bases. Germline CDR1 and CDR2: SGHVS and FNYEAQ. The CDR3 sequence is 16 residues long. J gave up 4 bases and V 5 bases, and 14 bases lay outside the gene matches. CDR3 sequence (DNA): TGTGCCAGCAGCATAATCCCCGGGGCTAGCGGATACGAGCAGTACTTC. This codes for CASSIIPGASGYEQYF. Supplemented by reference TRBV7-6 and TRBJ2-7, the full variable domain reads GAGVSQSPRYKVTKRGQDVALRCDPISGHVSLYWYRQALGQGPEFLTYFNYEAQQDKSGLPNDRFSAERPEGSISTLTIQRTEQRDSAMYRCASSIIPGASGYEQYFGPGTRLTVT.

The rearrangement joins TRBV10-3 to TRBJ2-1; the D is unclear. The V end was cut by 4 bases, the J end by 5 bases, with 6 bases between. The CDR3 is 12 amino acids. Germline V gene sequence: CDR1 ENHRY, CDR2 SYGVKD. Written as DNA, the CDR3 is TGTGCCATCAGTGGAGCGAACAATGAGCAGTTCTTC. Protein sequence: CAISGANNEQFF.

The rearrangement joins TRBV6-5 to TRBJ2-3; TRBD1 is a possible D gene (6 bases). This CDR3 is 15 amino acids long. Germline CDR1 is MNHEY and CDR2 is SVGAGI. The V gene lost 6 bases and the J gene lost 0 bases, with 13 bases spanning the gap. For the CDR3, the DNA is TGTGCCAGCAGCCCTAGACAGGCTAGCACAGATACGCAGTATTTT. The encoded protein is CASSPRQASTDTQYF.

The chain carries TRBV18 and TRBJ2-7, with 9 bases lining up with TRBD2. CDR3 size: 15 residues. CDR1 and CDR2 from the germline V gene are KGHSH and LQKENI. V was clipped by 4 bases and J by 5 bases; unmatched bases: 9. CDR3 region: CASSRGSGSFDEQYF. DNA for the CDR3: TGTGCCAGCTCACGGGGTAGCGGGAGTTTCGACGAGCAGTACTTC.

The chain uses TRBV15 and TRBJ2-3; 12 nucleotides agree with TRBD2. Germline V gene sequence: CDR1 LNHNV, CDR2 YYDKDF (reference sequence). Trimming cost V 5 bases and J 2 bases; bases outside gene matches: 11. The CDR3 covers 18 residues. The chain's CDR3 is CATSGFGGLAGTTDTQYF. As DNA, the CDR3 is TGTGCCACCAGCGGATTTGGGGGACTAGCGGGTACCACAGATACGCAGTATTTT.